This T cell receptor beta chain was documented in a study of cytomegalovirus exposure and HLA in healthy donors. For the study at large: From HLA-typed donors, an early data release held approximately 85 million unique TCRs. Within the Caucasian-associated ancestry cluster were roughly 81% of the roughly 430 genotyped donors.

On this clone: Its antigen is not known.

The PCR used 60 Vbeta and 13 Jbeta primers. Profiling relied on immunoSEQ multiplex PCR, and the TCRdb table lists in-frame clones only, not all of them. The data show under 130,000 clones, and the top ten clones hold 3% to 3.5%. The CDR3 runs 16 residues. The V gene's germline CDR1 is MRHNA and CDR2 SNTAGT. The trim removed 4 bases at V and 5 bases at J, leaving 8 bases unmatched. General study findings and limits: Later, an analysis showed that TCR beta chains associated with HLA were more clonally expanded than others that were equally common. Earlier findings revealed that most TCR beta V segments proved productive either about 87% or about 30% of the time.

The sequenced sample was PBMCs. The V and J genes are TRBV6-4 and TRBJ1-2, with 12 positions matching TRBD1. The TCR sequence derives from a middle-aged man in good health and CMV-seronegative. The CDR3 DNA is TGTGCCAGCAGTGCCCGGGACAGGGGGCTTCGGTATGGCTACACCTTC. This translates into CASSARDRGLRYGYTF.